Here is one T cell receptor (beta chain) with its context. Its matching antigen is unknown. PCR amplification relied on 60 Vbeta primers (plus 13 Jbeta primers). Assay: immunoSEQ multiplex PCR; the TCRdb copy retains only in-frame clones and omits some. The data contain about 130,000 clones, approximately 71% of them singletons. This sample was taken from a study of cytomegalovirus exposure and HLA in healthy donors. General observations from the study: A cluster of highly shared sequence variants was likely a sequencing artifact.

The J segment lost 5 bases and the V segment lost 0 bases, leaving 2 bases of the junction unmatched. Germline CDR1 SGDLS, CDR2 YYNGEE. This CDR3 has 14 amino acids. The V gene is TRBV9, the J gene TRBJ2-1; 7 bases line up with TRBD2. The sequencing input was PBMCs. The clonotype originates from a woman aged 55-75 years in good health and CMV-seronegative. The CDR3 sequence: CASSVELAHNEQFF. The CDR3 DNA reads TGTGCCAGCAGCGTAGAACTAGCGCACAATGAGCAGTTCTTC.